This T cell receptor beta chain was found in a study of blood T cells in healthy people across ages. Whole-study results and caveats: The CMV status of each donor remained undetermined, and this could have confounded shifts in expanded clonotypes. Unsorted PBMCs blocked a conclusive comparison of naive and antigen-experienced cells.

Using a J-beta primer mix together with a sample-barcoded 5' primer, a second PCR was run for about 6 to 12 cycles. Each cDNA molecule was tagged by a template-switch adaptor with 12 random nucleotides. TCRdb re-called the 5' RACE reads through MiXCR, storing one row per CDR3 protein. Of 650,000 to 1,000,000 distinct CDR3 sequences listed, around 36% are singletons. This clonotype turned up a few times. The antigen is not known. This CDR3 comprises 13 residues. Germline values: CDR1 MGHDK, CDR2 SYGVNS. The V and J ends lost 10 bases and 0 bases respectively, with 12 bases between them. Input material: blood. The TCR was taken from a man younger than 30 in good health. This chain joins TRBV25-1 and TRBJ1-1; D possibly corresponds to TRBD1 (5 bases). This chain's CDR3 is CATQTDLNTEAFF. For the CDR3, the DNA is TGTGCCACCCAGACAGACCTGAACACTGAAGCTTTCTTT.